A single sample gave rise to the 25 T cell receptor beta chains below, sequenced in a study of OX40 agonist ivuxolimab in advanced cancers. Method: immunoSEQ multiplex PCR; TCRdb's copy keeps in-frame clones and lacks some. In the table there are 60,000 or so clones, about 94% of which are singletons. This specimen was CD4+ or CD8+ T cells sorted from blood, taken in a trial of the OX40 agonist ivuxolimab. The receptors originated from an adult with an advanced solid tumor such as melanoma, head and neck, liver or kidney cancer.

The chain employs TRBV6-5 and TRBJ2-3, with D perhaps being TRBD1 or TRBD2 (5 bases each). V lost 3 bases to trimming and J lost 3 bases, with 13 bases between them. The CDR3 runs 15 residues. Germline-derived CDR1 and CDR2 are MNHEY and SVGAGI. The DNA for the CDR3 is TGTGCCAGCAGTTATGGGGGTTCGGGAACAGATACGCAGTATTTT. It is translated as CASSYGGSGTDTQYF.

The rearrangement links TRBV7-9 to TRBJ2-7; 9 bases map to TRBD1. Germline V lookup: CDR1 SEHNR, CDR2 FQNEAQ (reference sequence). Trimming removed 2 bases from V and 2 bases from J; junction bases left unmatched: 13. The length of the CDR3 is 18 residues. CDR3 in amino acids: CASSLPRVGQGNPYEQYF. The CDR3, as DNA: TGTGCCAGCAGCTTACCTCGGGTGGGACAGGGAAATCCCTACGAGCAGTACTTC.

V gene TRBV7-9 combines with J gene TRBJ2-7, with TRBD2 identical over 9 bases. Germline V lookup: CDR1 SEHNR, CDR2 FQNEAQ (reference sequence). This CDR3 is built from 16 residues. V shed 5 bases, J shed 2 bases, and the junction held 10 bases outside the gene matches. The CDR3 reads CASSASGMTRAYEQYF. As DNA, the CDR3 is TGTGCCAGCAGCGCTAGCGGGATGACCCGGGCCTACGAGCAGTACTTC.

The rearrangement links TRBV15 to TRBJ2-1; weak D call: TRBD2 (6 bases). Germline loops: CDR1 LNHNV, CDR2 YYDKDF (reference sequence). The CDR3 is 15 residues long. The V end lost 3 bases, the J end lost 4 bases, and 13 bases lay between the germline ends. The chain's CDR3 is CATSRAGRPYNEQFF. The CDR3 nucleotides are TGTGCCACCAGCAGGGCGGGACGGCCGTACAATGAGCAGTTCTTC.

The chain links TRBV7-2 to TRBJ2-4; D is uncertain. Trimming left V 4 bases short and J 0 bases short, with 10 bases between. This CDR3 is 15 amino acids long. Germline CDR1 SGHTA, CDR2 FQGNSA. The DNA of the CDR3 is TGTGCCAGCAGCTCGGGTAGTTTAGCCAAAAACATTCAGTACTTC. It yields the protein CASSSGSLAKNIQYF.

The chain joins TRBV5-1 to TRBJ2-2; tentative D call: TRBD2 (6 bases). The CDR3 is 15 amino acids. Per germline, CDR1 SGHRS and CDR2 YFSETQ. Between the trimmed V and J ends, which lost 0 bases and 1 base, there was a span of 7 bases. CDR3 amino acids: CASSLAGGNTGELFF. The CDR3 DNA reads TGCGCCAGCAGCTTGGCCGGGGGGAACACCGGGGAGCTGTTTTTT. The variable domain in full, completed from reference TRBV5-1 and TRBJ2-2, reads KAGVTQTPRYLIKTRGQQVTLSCSPISGHRSVSWYQQTPGQGLQFLFEYFSETQRNKGNFPGRFSGRQFSNSRSEMNVSTLELGDSALYLCASSLAGGNTGELFFGEGSRLTVL.

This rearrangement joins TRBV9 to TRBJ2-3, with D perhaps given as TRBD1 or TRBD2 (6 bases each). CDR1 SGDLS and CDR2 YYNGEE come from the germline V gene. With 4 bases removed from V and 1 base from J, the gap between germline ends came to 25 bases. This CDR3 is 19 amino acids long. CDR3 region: CASSSQLGGEKGGTDTQYF. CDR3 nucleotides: TGTGCCAGCAGCTCCCAGCTAGGCGGGGAAAAGGGGGGCACAGATACGCAGTATTTT.

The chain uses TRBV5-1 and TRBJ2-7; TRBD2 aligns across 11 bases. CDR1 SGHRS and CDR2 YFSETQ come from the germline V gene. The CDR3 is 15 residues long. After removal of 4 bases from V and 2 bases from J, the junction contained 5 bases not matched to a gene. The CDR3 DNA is TGCGCCAGCAGCATACTAGCGGGAGCCCCCTACGAGCAGTACTTC. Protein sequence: CASSILAGAPYEQYF.

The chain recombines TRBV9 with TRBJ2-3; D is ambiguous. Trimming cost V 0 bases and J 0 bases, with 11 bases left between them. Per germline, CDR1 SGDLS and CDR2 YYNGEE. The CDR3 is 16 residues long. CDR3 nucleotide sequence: TGTGCCAGCAGCGTAGAGGCCACATTAAGCACAGATACGCAGTATTTT. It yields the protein CASSVEATLSTDTQYF. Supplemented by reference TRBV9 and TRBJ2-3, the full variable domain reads DSGVTQTPKHLITATGQRVTLRCSPRSGDLSVYWYQQSLDQGLQFLIQYYNGEERAKGNILERFSAQQFPDLHSELNLSSLELGDSALYFCASSVEATLSTDTQYFGPGTRLTVL.

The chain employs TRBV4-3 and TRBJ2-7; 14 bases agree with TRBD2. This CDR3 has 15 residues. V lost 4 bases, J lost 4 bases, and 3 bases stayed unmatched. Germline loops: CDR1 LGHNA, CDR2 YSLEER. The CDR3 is CASSPGTSGSYEQYF. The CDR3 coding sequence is TGCGCCAGCAGCCCAGGGACTAGCGGGAGTTACGAGCAGTACTTC.

This CDR3 is CASSLYSGRDQPQHF. The CDR3 DNA is TGTGCCAGCAGCTTGTATTCGGGGAGAGATCAGCCCCAGCATTTT. The chain joins TRBV5-6 to TRBJ1-5; D call uncertain. Germline V gene lookup returns CDR1 SGHDT and CDR2 YYEEEE. Trimming pared 1 base from V and 5 bases from J, leaving 13 bases between. The CDR3 is 15 amino acids. The whole variable domain, filled in from reference TRBV5-6 and TRBJ1-5, reads DAGVTQSPTHLIKTRGQQVTLRCSPKSGHDTVSWYQQALGQGPQFIFQYYEEEERQRGNFPDRFSGHQFPNYSSELNVNALLLGDSALYLCASSLYSGRDQPQHFGDGTRLSIL.

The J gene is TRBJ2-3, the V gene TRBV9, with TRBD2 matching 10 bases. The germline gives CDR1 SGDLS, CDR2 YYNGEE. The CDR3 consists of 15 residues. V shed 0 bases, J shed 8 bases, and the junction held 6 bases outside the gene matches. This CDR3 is CASSVASGGVGTQYF. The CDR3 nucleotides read TGTGCCAGCAGCGTAGCAAGCGGGGGGGTAGGTACGCAGTATTTT.

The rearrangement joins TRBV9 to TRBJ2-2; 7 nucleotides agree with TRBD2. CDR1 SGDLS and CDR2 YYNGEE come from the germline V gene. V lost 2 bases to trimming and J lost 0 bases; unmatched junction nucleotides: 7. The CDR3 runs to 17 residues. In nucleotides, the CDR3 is TGTGCCAGCAGCGTTGGGGACTACCACTCGAACACCGGGGAGCTGTTTTTT. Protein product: CASSVGDYHSNTGELFF.

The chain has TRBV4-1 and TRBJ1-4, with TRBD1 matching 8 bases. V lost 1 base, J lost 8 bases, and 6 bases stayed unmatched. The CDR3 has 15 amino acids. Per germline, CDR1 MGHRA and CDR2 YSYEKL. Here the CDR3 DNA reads TGCGCCAGCAGCCAAGTGGACAGGGTCGGCGAAAAACTGTTTTTT. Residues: CASSQVDRVGEKLFF.

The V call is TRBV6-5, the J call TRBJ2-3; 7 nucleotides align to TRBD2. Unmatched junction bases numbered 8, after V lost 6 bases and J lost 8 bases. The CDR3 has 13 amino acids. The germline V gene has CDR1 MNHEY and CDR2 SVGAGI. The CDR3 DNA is TGTGCCAGCAGCGGCGCTGGGGAGGGTACGCAGTATTTT. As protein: CASSGAGEGTQYF.

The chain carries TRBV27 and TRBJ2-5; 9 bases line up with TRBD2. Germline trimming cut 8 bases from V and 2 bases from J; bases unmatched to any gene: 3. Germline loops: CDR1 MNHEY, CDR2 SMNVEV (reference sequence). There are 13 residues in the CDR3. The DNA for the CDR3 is TGTGCCAGCGCGCTAGCGGGACAAGAGACCCAGTACTTC. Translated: CASALAGQETQYF.

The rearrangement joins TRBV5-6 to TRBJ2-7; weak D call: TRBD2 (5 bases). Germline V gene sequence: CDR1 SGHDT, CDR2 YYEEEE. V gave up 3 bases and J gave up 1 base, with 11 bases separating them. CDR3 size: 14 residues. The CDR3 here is CASSSREFSYEQYF. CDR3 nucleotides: TGTGCCAGCAGCTCGAGGGAGTTTTCCTACGAGCAGTACTTC.

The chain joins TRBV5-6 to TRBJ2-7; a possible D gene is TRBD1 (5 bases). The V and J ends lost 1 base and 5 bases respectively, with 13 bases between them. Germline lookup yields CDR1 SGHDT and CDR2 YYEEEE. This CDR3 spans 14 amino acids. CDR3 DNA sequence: TGTGCCAGCAGCTTGAGAAGGGGTTGGAACGAGCAGTACTTC. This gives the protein CASSLRRGWNEQYF.

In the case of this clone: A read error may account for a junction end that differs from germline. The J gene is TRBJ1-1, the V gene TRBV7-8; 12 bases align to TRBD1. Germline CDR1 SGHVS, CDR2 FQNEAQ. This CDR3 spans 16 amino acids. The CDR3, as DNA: TGTGCCAGCAGCTTAGGAATCACTTCGCGGGACAGGGGGCAAATCTTT. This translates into CASSLGITSRDRGQIF.

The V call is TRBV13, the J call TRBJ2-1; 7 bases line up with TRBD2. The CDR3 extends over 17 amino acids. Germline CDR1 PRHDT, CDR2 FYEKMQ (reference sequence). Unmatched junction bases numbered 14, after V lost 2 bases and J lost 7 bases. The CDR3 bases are TGTGCCAGCAGCTTAAGACTGAGCGGGATTGATAAAAATGAGCAGTTCTTC. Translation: CASSLRLSGIDKNEQFF.

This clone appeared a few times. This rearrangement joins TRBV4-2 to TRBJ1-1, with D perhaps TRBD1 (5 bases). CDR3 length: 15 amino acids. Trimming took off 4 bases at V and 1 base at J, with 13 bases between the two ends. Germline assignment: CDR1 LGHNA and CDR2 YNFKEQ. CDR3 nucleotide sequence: TGTGCCAGCAGCCCCTATATGGGGGGGAACACTGAAGCTTTCTTT. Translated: CASSPYMGGNTEAFF.

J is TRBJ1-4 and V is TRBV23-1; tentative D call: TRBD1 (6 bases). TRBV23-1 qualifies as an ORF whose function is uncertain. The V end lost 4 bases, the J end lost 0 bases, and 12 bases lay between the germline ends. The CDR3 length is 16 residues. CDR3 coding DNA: TGCGCCAGCAGTCTGACAGGAGTTGCAACTAATGAAAAACTGTTTTTT. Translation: CASSLTGVATNEKLFF.

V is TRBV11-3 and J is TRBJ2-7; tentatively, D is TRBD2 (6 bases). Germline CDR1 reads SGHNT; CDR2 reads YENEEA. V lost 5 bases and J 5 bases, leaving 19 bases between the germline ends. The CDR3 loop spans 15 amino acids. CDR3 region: CASSHPTGTRNEQYF. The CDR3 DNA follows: TGTGCCAGCAGCCATCCCACCGGGACTCGCAACGAGCAGTACTTC.

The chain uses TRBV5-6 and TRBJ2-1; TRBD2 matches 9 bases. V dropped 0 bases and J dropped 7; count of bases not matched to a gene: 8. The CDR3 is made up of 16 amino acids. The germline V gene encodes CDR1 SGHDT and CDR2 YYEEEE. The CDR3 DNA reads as TGTGCCAGCAGCTTGGCGGCTAGCGGGAAAAAGAATGAGCAGTTCTTC. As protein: CASSLAASGKKNEQFF.

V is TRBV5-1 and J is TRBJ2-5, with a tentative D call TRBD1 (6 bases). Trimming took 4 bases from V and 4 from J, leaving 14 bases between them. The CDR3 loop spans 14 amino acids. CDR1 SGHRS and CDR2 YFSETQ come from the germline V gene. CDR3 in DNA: TGCGCCAGCAGCGCCACGGGACAACCAGAGACCCAGTACTTC. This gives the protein CASSATGQPETQYF.